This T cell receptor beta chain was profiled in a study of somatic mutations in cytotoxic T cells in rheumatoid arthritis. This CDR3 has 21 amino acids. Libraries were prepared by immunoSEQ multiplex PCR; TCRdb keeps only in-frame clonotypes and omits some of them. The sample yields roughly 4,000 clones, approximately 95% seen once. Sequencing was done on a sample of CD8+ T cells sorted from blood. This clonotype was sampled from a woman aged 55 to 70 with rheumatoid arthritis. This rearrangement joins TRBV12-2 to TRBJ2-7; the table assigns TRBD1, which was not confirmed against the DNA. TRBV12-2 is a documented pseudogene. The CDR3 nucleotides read TGTGCAAGTCGCCCGGGACAGGGAGCTTACGAAATCGGCAAGCGGTCCTACGAGCAGTACTTC. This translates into CASRPGQGAYEIGKRSYEQYF.